The T cell receptor beta chain under discussion was sequenced for a study of Ad26.COV2.S vaccination and SARS-CoV-2 variants. General study results and limits: It was found that vaccine and placebo recipients had similar non-spike TCR breadth. Reportedly, after vaccination the spike-specific CD8+ and CD4+ T cell responses displayed substantial breadth. Individuals receiving vaccine had higher spike-specific TCR breadth than placebo recipients did.

Details on this clone: Its antigen is currently unknown.

Measured with immunoSEQ multiplex PCR; TCRdb has only the in-frame clones, and not every one. The sample yields 180,000 or so clones, approximately 90% seen once. The source material was peripheral blood, sampled after recovery from COVID-19. This receptor was obtained from a human donor who had recovered from COVID-19.

As DNA, the CDR3 is TGTGCCAGCAGCGTAGAATTAGGGTGGGCAGATACGCAGTATTTT. This gives the protein CASSVELGWADTQYF. The chain links TRBV9 to TRBJ2-3; D is unclear. Germline V lookup: CDR1 SGDLS, CDR2 YYNGEE. The CDR3 contains 15 residues. The V end lost 0 bases, the J end lost 4 bases, and 12 bases lay between the germline ends.